Listed below are T cell receptor beta chains from one sample, sequenced in a study of T-cell memory formation after mild COVID-19. From the 5' RACE reads, TCRdb called clonotypes with MiXCR, one entry per CDR3 protein. The sample records 350,000 to 550,000 distinct CDR3 sequences, approximately 19% being singletons. The specimen was PBMCs or a T cell subset sorted from them (not recorded which). Receptors were obtained from a man younger than 35 who had mild COVID-19 (a few samples of this study predate the infection). Cell type and time point are not known. CDR3s include the opening cysteine and the closing phenylalanine or tryptophan. D genes are given only for firm matches. Clone size is stated in some rows and not others, as once, few, many or a class when expanded.

TRBD2	TRBV25-1	few	TRBJ2-5	CASSVTSGAQETQYF	TGTGCCAGCAGTGTAACTAGCGGGGCGCAAGAGACCCAGTACTTC
TRBD1	TRBV7-2	few	TRBJ1-6	CASVSRQGYNSPLHF	TGTGCCAGCGTCTCTAGACAGGGCTATAATTCACCCCTCCACTTT
-	TRBV15	few	TRBJ1-5	CATSRWEDQPQHF	TGTGCCACCAGCAGATGGGAGGATCAGCCCCAGCATTTT
-	TRBV7-3	many	TRBJ2-1	CASSVGGSSYNEQFF	TGTGCCAGCAGCGTCGGGGGAAGCTCCTACAATGAGCAGTTCTTC
TRBD1	TRBV19	-	TRBJ1-2	CASSMEQGTGYTF	TGTGCCAGTAGTATGGAACAGGGGACTGGCTACACCTTC
-	TRBV14	few	TRBJ1-4	CASSQVGRGEKLFF	TGTGCCAGCAGCCAAGTCGGTCGCGGGGAAAAACTGTTTTTT
TRBD1	TRBV4-2	-	TRBJ1-1	CASSQPDRVRTEAFF	TGTGCCAGCAGCCAGCCGGACAGGGTTCGGACTGAAGCTTTCTTT
-	TRBV3-1	-	TRBJ2-3	CASSQEVWGQITDTQYF	TGTGCCAGCAGCCAAGAAGTCTGGGGGCAGATCACAGATACGCAGTATTTT
-	TRBV3-1	few	TRBJ2-2	CASSQMASGVNTGELFF	TGTGCCAGCAGCCAAATGGCCAGCGGAGTGAACACCGGGGAGCTGTTTTTT
TRBD1	TRBV5-1	few	TRBJ1-4	CASSGTGGTNEKLFF	TGCGCCAGCAGCGGAACAGGGGGAACTAATGAAAAACTGTTTTTT
-	TRBV7-2	-	TRBJ2-3	CASSLGPSRSGDTQYF	TGTGCCAGCAGCTTAGGGCCGAGCCGATCTGGAGATACGCAGTATTTT
-	TRBV15	few	TRBJ2-6	CATSENRPVANVLTF	TGTGCCACCAGCGAGAACAGGCCCGTGGCCAACGTCCTGACTTTC
-	TRBV12-3/TRBV12-4	many	TRBJ2-3	CASSFGSTDTQYF	TGTGCCAGCAGTTTCGGAAGCACAGATACGCAGTATTTT
-	TRBV4-3	-	TRBJ2-4	CASSQVITHIQYF	TGCGCCAGCAGCCAAGTCATAACTCACATTCAGTACTTC
TRBD2	TRBV7-3	many	TRBJ2-2	CASSPWTSHTGELFF	TGTGCCAGCAGCCCCTGGACTAGCCACACCGGGGAGCTGTTTTTT
-	TRBV29-1	many	TRBJ2-2	CSVWLDTNTGELFF	TGCAGCGTTTGGCTAGACACAAACACCGGGGAGCTGTTTTTT
-	TRBV29-1	-	TRBJ2-1	CSARGTPNEQFF	TGCAGCGCACGTGGGACACCAAATGAGCAGTTCTTC
-	TRBV3-1	few	TRBJ2-3	CASSQVGATSTDTQYF	TGTGCCAGCAGCCAAGTGGGGGCCACCAGCACAGATACGCAGTATTTT
-	TRBV12-3/TRBV12-4	few	TRBJ1-1	CASSFVRGWNTEAFF	TGTGCCAGCAGTTTTGTGAGGGGGTGGAACACTGAAGCTTTCTTT
-	TRBV24-1	-	TRBJ1-1	CATPFRVTEAFF	TGTGCCACCCCCTTCAGGGTTACTGAAGCTTTCTTT
TRBD1	TRBV5-1	few	TRBJ2-6	CASSSTTGDSGANVLTF	TGCGCCAGCAGCTCGACGACAGGGGACTCTGGGGCCAACGTCCTGACTTTC
-	TRBV4-3	few	TRBJ2-7	CAGRVSPREQYF	TGCGCCGGAAGGGTTTCCCCTCGCGAGCAGTACTTC
TRBD1	TRBV29-1	-	TRBJ2-2	CSVRSGGGELFF	TGCAGCGTTCGATCAGGGGGCGGGGAGCTGTTTTTT
-	TRBV20-1	-	TRBJ1-1	CSARRGMDTEAFF	TGCAGTGCTCGCAGGGGTATGGACACTGAAGCTTTCTTT
-	TRBV27	few	TRBJ2-3	CASSLASPFTDTQYF	TGTGCCAGCAGTTTGGCCAGCCCCTTCACAGATACGCAGTATTTT
TRBD2	TRBV3-1	few	TRBJ2-5	CASSPRASGDTQYF	TGTGCCAGCAGCCCGCGGGCTAGCGGGGACACCCAGTACTTC
TRBD1	TRBV6-2/TRBV6-3	-	TRBJ2-3	CASSRRGPADTQYF	TGTGCCAGCAGTCGCAGGGGGCCCGCAGATACGCAGTATTTT
-	TRBV19	-	TRBJ2-1	CASNSGYNEQFF	TGTGCCAGTAATTCCGGTTACAATGAGCAGTTCTTC
TRBD2	TRBV2	many	TRBJ2-7	CASSLGLEVEQYF	TGTGCCAGCAGTCTGGGACTAGAGGTCGAGCAGTACTTC
-	TRBV7-2	few	TRBJ2-3	CASSVSGPPSF	TGTGCCAGCAGCGTATCGGGACCCCCGAGTTTT
TRBD2	TRBV7-2	-	TRBJ2-7	CASSLLGLAGGSYEQYF	TGTGCCAGCAGCCTGCTGGGACTAGCGGGGGGGTCCTACGAGCAGTACTTC
-	TRBV12-3/TRBV12-4	-	TRBJ1-2	CATSTGGANYGYTF	TGTGCCACCTCGACGGGGGGGGCTAACTATGGCTACACCTTC
-	TRBV28	few	TRBJ1-2	CASTEGGYGYTF	TGTGCCAGCACCGAAGGGGGGTATGGCTACACCTTC
-	TRBV9	few	TRBJ1-4	CASSSEGGLTEKLFF	TGTGCCAGCAGCTCCGAGGGGGGGCTTACCGAAAAACTGTTTTTT
TRBD1	TRBV18	-	TRBJ1-6	CASSRSDRWDSPLHF	TGTGCCAGCTCACGGTCGGACAGGTGGGATTCACCCCTCCACTTT
-	TRBV5-4	-	TRBJ2-1	CASRSGGLGNEQFF	TGTGCCAGCAGATCAGGGGGGTTGGGCAATGAGCAGTTCTTC
-	TRBV6-2/TRBV6-3	few	TRBJ2-5	CASSWRGRGERYQETQYF	TGTGCCAGCAGTTGGAGGGGGCGCGGAGAAAGGTACCAAGAGACCCAGTACTTC
-	TRBV12-3/TRBV12-4	many	TRBJ1-6	CASSLGQYNSPLHF	TGTGCCAGCAGCCTAGGACAGTATAATTCACCCCTCCACTTT
-	TRBV20-1	-	TRBJ2-3	CSASGGRGDTQYF	TGCAGTGCTAGCGGGGGCCGGGGAGATACGCAGTATTTT
-	TRBV27	-	TRBJ2-7	CASGYEQYF	TGTGCCAGCGGGTACGAGCAGTACTTC
TRBD1	TRBV7-2	few	TRBJ2-7	CASSYLGLGQGYEQYF	TGTGCCAGCAGCTACCTCGGCTTGGGACAGGGCTACGAGCAGTACTTC
-	TRBV3-1	-	TRBJ2-5	CASKHTGLQETQYF	TGTGCCAGCAAGCACACAGGATTACAAGAGACCCAGTACTTC
-	TRBV20-1	once	TRBJ1-5	CSARVGSSNQPQHF	TGCAGTGCTAGAGTCGGCAGTAGCAATCAGCCCCAGCATTTT
-	TRBV27	-	TRBJ2-4	CASSLPGHENIQYF	TGTGCCAGCAGTTTACCGGGACACGAAAACATTCAGTACTTC
-	TRBV20-1	-	TRBJ2-2	CSAPTRGSGELFF	TGCAGTGCCCCTACGCGAGGTTCCGGGGAGCTGTTTTTT
TRBD2	TRBV6-2/TRBV6-3	few	TRBJ2-1	CATRDYRKPNEQFF	TGTGCCACCAGGGACTACCGGAAACCCAATGAGCAGTTCTTC
-	TRBV11-2	-	TRBJ2-1	CASSSYEQFF	TGTGCCAGCAGCTCGTATGAGCAGTTCTTC
-	TRBV5-5	few	TRBJ2-5	CASSLVRGGSETQYF	TGTGCCAGCAGCTTGGTCAGGGGTGGGAGCGAGACCCAGTACTTC
-	TRBV7-2	-	TRBJ2-3	CASRRTASSTDTQYF	TGTGCCAGCAGACGGACAGCCTCTAGCACAGATACGCAGTATTTT
-	TRBV4-3	-	TRBJ2-5	CASSRDRANQETQYF	TGCGCCAGCAGTCGTGATCGGGCCAACCAAGAGACCCAGTACTTC
-	TRBV7-9	few	TRBJ1-2	CASSSLKRDPRGYGYTF	TGTGCCAGCAGCTCGTTGAAGCGGGACCCGCGGGGGTATGGCTACACCTTC
-	TRBV9	-	TRBJ2-7	CASSFQMVAQTYEQYF	TGTGCAAGCAGCTTCCAAATGGTGGCACAAACCTACGAGCAGTACTTC
TRBD1	TRBV6-5	-	TRBJ1-2	CAIRGQNYGYTF	TGTGCCATCAGGGGGCAGAACTATGGCTACACCTTC
-	TRBV9	-	TRBJ2-7	CASSVTASSYEQYF	TGTGCCAGCAGCGTAACGGCGAGCTCCTACGAGCAGTACTTC
TRBD2	TRBV18	-	TRBJ2-5	CASHSGAQETQYF	TGTGCCAGCCATAGCGGGGCCCAAGAGACCCAGTACTTC
TRBD1	TRBV29-1	many	TRBJ1-2	CSAGRGPLGTYGYTF	TGCAGCGCGGGCAGGGGGCCGCTGGGGACCTATGGCTACACCTTC
-	TRBV10-3	-	TRBJ1-3	CAISERGGPGNTIYF	TGTGCCATCAGTGAGAGGGGCGGCCCTGGAAACACCATATATTTT
-	TRBV7-2	-	TRBJ1-1	CASTRWFMNTEAFF	TGTGCCAGCACACGGTGGTTCATGAACACTGAAGCTTTCTTT
-	TRBV24-1	-	TRBJ2-2	CATSDLRGTTGELFF	TGTGCCACCAGTGATTTGAGGGGGACCACCGGGGAGCTGTTTTTT
-	TRBV7-3	many	TRBJ2-3	CASSPLSSSDTQYF	TGTGCCAGCAGCCCCTTATCTAGCTCAGATACGCAGTATTTT